This T cell receptor (beta chain) is from a study of T-cell reconstitution after alpha-beta-depleted transplantation in children. Broader study findings: One year post-transplant, T-cell counts and diversity were largely derived from T cells produced anew. At around two months after transplant, the alpha-beta T cells were reportedly derived from several hundred expanded clones that came from non-depleted graft cells.

This clonotype was counted between two and nine times. The antigen remains unidentified. The CDR3 spans 13 residues. The V gene's germline CDR1 is LGHDT and CDR2 YNNKEL (reference sequence). Trimming shortened V by 1 base and J by 5 bases, and 8 bases separated the two germline ends. Construction of the TCRbeta library involved unique molecular identifiers. TCRdb redid the calling of the PCR reads with MiXCR, one entry per CDR3 protein. The top ten clones hold around a third of a sample with 500,000 to 600,000 distinct CDR3 sequences, roughly a quarter of them seen once. The source of this sequence is a boy younger than two with Wiskott-Aldrich syndrome, due to receive a stem cell transplant. The sequences come from PBMCs, collected before TCRalphabeta/CD19-depleted stem cell transplant. This chain links TRBV3-1 with TRBJ2-5; no firm D call. CDR3 sequence: CASSQVLGETQYF. CDR3 nucleotides: TGTGCCAGCAGCCAAGTTCTTGGGGAGACCCAGTACTTC.